This T cell receptor (beta chain) stems from a study of control samples from healthy donors and cancer patients. V was pared by 1 base and J by 5 bases, with 14 bases between. The CDR3 has 15 amino acids. The V gene's germline CDR1 is SGHTA and CDR2 FQGNSA. Clones were sequenced by immunoSEQ multiplex PCR, and TCRdb holds only the in-frame ones, with some missing. The repertoire holds about 180,000 clones, with roughly 90% as singletons. The receptor comes from a woman aged 45-65 years in good health. This chain connects TRBV7-2 to TRBJ2-5; perhaps TRBD1 as D (5 bases). The sample comprised blood. The CDR3 nucleotides are TGTGCCAGCAGCTTAGATGCAGGGAAGATTGAGACCCAGTACTTC. Translation gives CASSLDAGKIETQYF.